These 26 T cell receptor beta chains were sequenced from one sample in a study of radiation and T cells in renal cell carcinoma (dated by TCRdb to about 2020). In light of the paper, this sample's time point label describes: blood 2 weeks post-SBRT. What this sample's treatment or condition label stands for: 15 Gy SBRT to primary tumor, nephrectomy 4 weeks later. To prepare the library, the immunoSEQ multiplex PCR assay was applied. TCRdb holds this immuneACCESS table with in-frame rearrangements only. Some clones are missing; in checked studies, unresolved V genes explain under half, and the rest has no known cause. The sample table contains 120,000 or so clones; only one count was recorded for around 82% of them. 5.8% of the sample is in the top ten clones. Sequences were derived from blood, sampled from a patient whose treatment included radiotherapy and nephrectomy. These receptor sequences come from a man between 45 and 60 years old with renal cell carcinoma.

The V gene is TRBV11-2, the J gene TRBJ2-7; tentatively, D is TRBD2 (6 bases). The V gene lost 6 bases and the J gene lost 6 bases, with 21 bases spanning the gap. CDR1 SGHAT and CDR2 FQNNGV come from the germline V gene. The CDR3 contains 15 residues. The CDR3 DNA is TGTGCCAGCAGTGCGATGGCAGGGAGGTTGGGCGAGCAGTACTTC. It is translated as CASSAMAGRLGEQYF.

J is TRBJ2-7 and V is TRBV7-6; D gene unclear. V was pared by 3 bases and J by 3 bases, with 3 bases between. Per germline, CDR1 SGHVS and CDR2 FNYEAQ. The CDR3 extends over 11 amino acids. Written as DNA, the CDR3 is TGTGCCAGCAGCTTGTACTACGAGCAGTACTTC. Residues: CASSLYYEQYF.

The chain employs TRBV11-2 and TRBJ2-1, with TRBD2 identical over 7 bases. The CDR3 sequence is 15 residues long. The germline CDR1 and CDR2 sequences are SGHAT and FQNNGV. V gave up 1 base and J gave up 2 bases; unmatched junction bases: 2. Here the CDR3 DNA reads TGTGCCAGCAGCTTAGCGGGAGGAACCTACAATGAGCAGTTCTTC. Amino acids: CASSLAGGTYNEQFF.

The chain recombines TRBV6-6 with TRBJ2-7; D unresolved. Germline lookup yields CDR1 MNHNY and CDR2 SVGAGI (reference sequence). The CDR3 consists of 16 residues. V lost 3 bases and J 2 bases, leaving 17 bases between the germline ends. CDR3 DNA: TGTGCCAGCAGTTATCCGGAGCAGTCCTCGGCCTACGAGCAGTACTTC. Translation gives CASSYPEQSSAYEQYF.

This clone was seen only once. The rearrangement joins TRBV9 to TRBJ2-3; 10 bases are shared with TRBD2. V gave up 0 bases and J gave up 1 base; unmatched junction bases: 5. The V gene's germline CDR1 is SGDLS and CDR2 YYNGEE. The CDR3 is made up of 17 amino acids. The CDR3, as DNA: TGTGCCAGCAGCGTAGGTCTAGCGGGAGCACGCACAGATACGCAGTATTTT. Amino acids: CASSVGLAGARTDTQYF. Together with reference TRBV9 and TRBJ2-3, the CDR3 gives the full variable domain: DSGVTQTPKHLITATGQRVTLRCSPRSGDLSVYWYQQSLDQGLQFLIQYYNGEERAKGNILERFSAQQFPDLHSELNLSSLELGDSALYFCASSVGLAGARTDTQYFGPGTRLTVL.

The rearrangement joins TRBV29-1 to TRBJ1-2; D is unclear. V was pared by 7 bases and J by 4 bases, with 10 bases between. Germline V CDR1 and CDR2: SQVTM, ANQGSEA. The CDR3 runs to 11 residues. CDR3 sequence reads: CSGDGAYGYTF. CDR3 sequence (DNA): TGCAGCGGCGACGGTGCCTATGGCTACACCTTC. The full variable domain, completed using reference TRBV29-1 and TRBJ1-2, is SAVISQKPSRDICQRGTSLTIQCQVDSQVTMMFWYRQQPGQSLTLIATANQGSEATYESGFVIDKFPISRPNLTFSTLTVSNMSPEDSSIYLCSGDGAYGYTFGSGTRLTVV.

CDR3 coding DNA: TGTGCCAGCAGCTTGGAACGAGGGGTCGGCGGGGAGCTGTTTTTT. Encoded protein: CASSLERGVGGELFF. This rearrangement joins TRBV5-4 to TRBJ2-2; possibly TRBD1 or TRBD2 for D (5 bases each). The V and J ends lost 0 bases and 7 bases respectively, with 13 bases between them. Germline assignment: CDR1 SGHNT and CDR2 YYREEE (reference sequence). The CDR3 is made up of 15 amino acids. Variable domain in full (rest from reference TRBV5-4 and TRBJ2-2): ETGVTQSPTHLIKTRGQQVTLRCSSQSGHNTVSWYQQALGQGPQFIFQYYREEENGRGNFPPRFSGLQFPNYSSELNVNALELDDSALYLCASSLERGVGGELFFGEGSRLTVL.

This clone was detected once. V and J are TRBV5-4 and TRBJ1-1; 10 bases map to TRBD1. The CDR3 consists of 15 residues. CDR1 and CDR2 from the germline V gene are SGHNT and YYREEE (reference sequence). With V trimmed by 4 bases and J by 4 bases, 7 bases remained unmatched. The CDR3 loop reads CASSHDRGLRTEAFF. CDR3 nucleotide sequence: TGTGCCAGCAGCCACGACAGGGGGCTTCGCACTGAAGCTTTCTTT.

This clone was picked up a small number of times. The V call is TRBV4-2, the J call TRBJ2-7; 7 nucleotides line up with TRBD2. V trimming: 4 bases; J trimming: 5 bases; junction bases outside the gene matches: 5. The germline V gene encodes CDR1 LGHNA and CDR2 YNFKEQ. This CDR3 is built from 13 residues. The CDR3 DNA reads TGTGCCAGCAGCCTTAGCGGGCTGAACGAGCAGTACTTC. Amino acid sequence: CASSLSGLNEQYF.

This clone was observed once. This chain links TRBV7-2 with TRBJ2-1, with D possibly being TRBD1 (7 bases). Germline V gives CDR1 SGHTA, CDR2 FQGNSA. The CDR3 is 15 amino acids. V was clipped by 2 bases and J by 8 bases, with 16 bases between them. As DNA, the CDR3 is TGTGCCAGCAGCTTACAGGGGGGCGGAATGGATGAGCAGTTCTTC. Protein sequence: CASSLQGGGMDEQFF.

This chain links TRBV29-1 with TRBJ1-2; 7 bases are a match to TRBD1. Germline V lookup: CDR1 SQVTM, CDR2 ANQGSEA. V shed 3 bases, J shed 4 bases, and the junction held 11 bases outside the gene matches. The CDR3 has 15 residues. Written as DNA, the CDR3 is TGCAGCGTTGACCGGACAGGTCTCAACACCTATGGCTACACCTTC. Protein sequence: CSVDRTGLNTYGYTF.

Only a few counts were recorded for this clone. This chain links TRBV19 with TRBJ1-6; D is unresolved. V lost 6 bases and J 1 base, leaving 10 bases between the germline ends. Germline loops: CDR1 LNHDA, CDR2 SQIVND (reference sequence). The CDR3 has 15 amino acids. The DNA for the CDR3 is TGTGCCAGTAGCCCAAAGAGGTCCTATAATTCACCCCTCCACTTT. Encoded protein: CASSPKRSYNSPLHF.

V usage is TRBV7-8 and J usage is TRBJ2-1, with unresolved D. Trimming took 0 bases from V and 4 from J, leaving 13 bases between them. The CDR3 spans 16 residues. Germline V gene data show CDR1 as SGHVS and CDR2 as FQNEAQ. CDR3 region: CASSLAMSSLYNEQFF. The CDR3 nucleotides are TGTGCCAGCAGCTTAGCGATGTCTTCACTGTACAATGAGCAGTTCTTC.

This clone was counted only a few times. This sequence joins TRBV9 and TRBJ1-3, with a tentative D call TRBD1 (5 bases). The CDR3 is made up of 14 amino acids. Looked up from germline, CDR1 is SGDLS and CDR2 is YYNGEE. V was clipped by 0 bases and J by 8 bases, with 12 bases between them. This chain's CDR3 is CASSVDPQADTIYF. The CDR3 region has the DNA TGTGCCAGCAGCGTAGATCCACAGGCCGACACCATATATTTT. The whole variable domain, filled in from reference TRBV9 and TRBJ1-3, reads DSGVTQTPKHLITATGQRVTLRCSPRSGDLSVYWYQQSLDQGLQFLIQYYNGEERAKGNILERFSAQQFPDLHSELNLSSLELGDSALYFCASSVDPQADTIYFGEGSWLTVV.

The V and J genes are TRBV7-2 and TRBJ1-6; possibly TRBD1 for D (5 bases). Germline V gene lookup returns CDR1 SGHTA and CDR2 FQGNSA. This CDR3 comprises 13 residues. Trimming removed 6 bases at V and 8 bases at J, with 11 bases between. CDR3 sequence reads: CASSFDSDSPLHF. CDR3 sequence (DNA): TGTGCCAGCAGTTTCGACAGTGATTCACCCCTCCACTTT.

The sample holds one count of this clone. The V gene is TRBV6-5, the J gene TRBJ2-7, with D perhaps given as TRBD1 or TRBD2 (6 bases each). The CDR3 has 15 residues. Trimming removed 3 bases at V and 0 bases at J, with 12 bases between. CDR1 is MNHEY, CDR2 SVGAGI, per germline. CDR3 residues: CASSYNGGPSYEQYF. The CDR3 region has the DNA TGTGCCAGCAGTTATAACGGGGGCCCCTCCTACGAGCAGTACTTC.

The table lists this clone with a few counts. This chain connects TRBV5-1 to TRBJ2-7, with 8 bases matching TRBD2. CDR1 SGHRS and CDR2 YFSETQ come from the germline V gene. V gave up 0 bases and J gave up 4 bases; unmatched junction bases: 6. The CDR3 is 15 residues long. The CDR3 region is CASSLAGGPNYEQYF. CDR3 bases: TGCGCCAGCAGCTTGGCGGGAGGGCCGAATTACGAGCAGTACTTC.

The chain employs TRBV5-6 and TRBJ2-1; a possible D gene is TRBD1 (6 bases). The germline V and J ends were trimmed by 0 bases and 6 bases, with 13 bases remaining between them. The CDR3 sequence is 15 residues long. Germline loops: CDR1 SGHDT, CDR2 YYEEEE. The CDR3 here is CASSLDGGAGNEQFF. DNA for the CDR3: TGTGCCAGCAGCTTGGATGGGGGCGCGGGCAATGAGCAGTTCTTC.

The gene calls are TRBV28 and TRBJ2-7; 7 nucleotides agree with TRBD1. With V trimmed by 5 bases and J by 3 bases, 7 bases remained unmatched. Germline assignment: CDR1 MDHEN and CDR2 SYDVKM. The CDR3 has 14 amino acids. CDR3 in amino acids: CASSGRDRSYEQYF. CDR3 coding DNA: TGTGCCAGCAGTGGCCGGGACAGAAGCTACGAGCAGTACTTC.

The chain uses TRBV6-1 and TRBJ1-1; D gene ambiguous. The V gene lost 4 bases and the J gene lost 1 base, with 10 bases spanning the gap. The CDR3 extends over 14 amino acids. CDR1 is MNHNS, CDR2 SASEGT, per germline. Written as DNA, the CDR3 is TGTGCCAGCAGTGTTAGGCCGAGGAACACTGAAGCTTTCTTT. Protein product: CASSVRPRNTEAFF.

This sequence joins TRBV5-1 and TRBJ2-2; TRBD1 aligns across 7 bases. The trim removed 4 bases at V and 4 bases at J, leaving 4 bases unmatched. CDR3 size: 14 residues. Per the germline V gene, CDR1 is SGHRS and CDR2 is YFSETQ. The CDR3 reads CASSPGQPTGELFF. DNA of the CDR3: TGCGCCAGCAGCCCGGGACAGCCCACCGGGGAGCTGTTTTTT.

The V gene is TRBV6-5, the J gene TRBJ1-2; D perhaps matches TRBD1 (5 bases). V shed 2 bases and J shed 1 base, with 8 bases lying between them. The CDR3 runs to 14 residues. CDR1 MNHEY and CDR2 SVGAGI come from the germline V gene. The CDR3 sequence: CASSYGGSNYGYTF. The CDR3 bases are TGTGCCAGCAGTTACGGGGGAAGTAACTATGGCTACACCTTC.

The gene calls are TRBV29-1 and TRBJ2-7; D is possibly TRBD1 (5 bases). The ends were cut back, 2 bases at V and 2 bases at J, with 13 bases in the middle. The CDR3 extends over 14 amino acids. Per the germline V gene, CDR1 is SQVTM and CDR2 is ANQGSEA. In DNA, the CDR3 is TGCAGCGTTGAACGACCGGGCAGGGCCTACGAGCAGTACTTC. This codes for CSVERPGRAYEQYF.

This clone was detected once. An end of the junction differs from the germline gene, which may be a read error. This chain joins TRBV25-1 and TRBJ2-7; no firm D call. The V gene's germline CDR1 is MGHDK and CDR2 SYGVNS. This CDR3 contains 13 residues. For the CDR3, the DNA is TGTGTCAGCAGTGGTAGCAGGCCGGTGGAGCAGTACTTC. This encodes CVSSGSRPVEQYF.

The chain has TRBV15 and TRBJ1-4, with D possibly being TRBD1 (5 bases). V lost 0 bases to trimming and J lost 7 bases, with 9 bases between them. The germline V gene has CDR1 LNHNV and CDR2 YYDKDF (reference sequence). The CDR3 contains 14 residues. The CDR3 sequence is CATSRDRRGEKLFF. The CDR3 coding sequence is TGTGCCACCAGCAGAGATCGGAGGGGTGAAAAACTGTTTTTT.

The chain recombines TRBV18 with TRBJ2-3; 8 bases agree with TRBD2. The CDR3 runs to 16 residues. CDR1 is KGHSH and CDR2 is LQKENI in the germline V gene. V lost 3 bases, J lost 3 bases, and 8 bases stayed unmatched. The CDR3 region has the DNA TGTGCCAGCTCACCCCCAAGGACTAGCCGAACAGATACGCAGTATTTT. Encoded protein: CASSPPRTSRTDTQYF.